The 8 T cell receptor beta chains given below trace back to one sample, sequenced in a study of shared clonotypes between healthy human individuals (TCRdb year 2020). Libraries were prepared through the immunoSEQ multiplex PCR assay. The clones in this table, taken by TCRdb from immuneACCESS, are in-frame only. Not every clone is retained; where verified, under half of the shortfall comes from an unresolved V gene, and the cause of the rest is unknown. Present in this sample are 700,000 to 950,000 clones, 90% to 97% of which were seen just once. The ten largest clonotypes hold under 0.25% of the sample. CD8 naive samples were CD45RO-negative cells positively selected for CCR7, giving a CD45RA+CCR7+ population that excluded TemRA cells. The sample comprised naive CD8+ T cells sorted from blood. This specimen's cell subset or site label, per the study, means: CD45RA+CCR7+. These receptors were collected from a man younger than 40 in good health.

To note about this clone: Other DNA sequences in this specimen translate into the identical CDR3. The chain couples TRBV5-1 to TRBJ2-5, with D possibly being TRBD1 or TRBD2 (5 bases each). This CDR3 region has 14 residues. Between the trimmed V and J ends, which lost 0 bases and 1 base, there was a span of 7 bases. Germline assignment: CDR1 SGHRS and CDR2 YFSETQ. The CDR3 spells CASSLAGRQETQYF. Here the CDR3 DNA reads TGCGCCAGCAGCTTGGCGGGACGCCAAGAGACCCAGTACTTC.

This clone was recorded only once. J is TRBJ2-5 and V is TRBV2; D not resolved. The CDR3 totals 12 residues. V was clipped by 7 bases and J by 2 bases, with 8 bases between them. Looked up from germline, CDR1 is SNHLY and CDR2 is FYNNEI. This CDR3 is CASTDPQETQYF. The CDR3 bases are TGTGCCAGCACTGACCCACAAGAGACCCAGTACTTC.

The CDR3 here is CASSDYRDRDRDTYEQYF. The DNA for the CDR3 is TGTGCCAGCAGTGACTACCGAGATCGGGACAGGGATACCTACGAGCAGTACTTC. The gene calls are TRBV6-4 and TRBJ2-7; TRBD1 matches at 9 bases. V gave up 1 base and J gave up 2 bases; unmatched junction bases: 12. Germline CDR1 reads MRHNA; CDR2 reads SNTAGT. The CDR3 totals 18 residues.

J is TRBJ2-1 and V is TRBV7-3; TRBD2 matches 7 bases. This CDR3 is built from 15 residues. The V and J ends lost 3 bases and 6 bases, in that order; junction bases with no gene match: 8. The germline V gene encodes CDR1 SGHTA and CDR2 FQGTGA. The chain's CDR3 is CASSFMAGVSNEQFF. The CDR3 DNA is TGTGCCAGCAGCTTCATGGCGGGAGTTAGCAATGAGCAGTTCTTC. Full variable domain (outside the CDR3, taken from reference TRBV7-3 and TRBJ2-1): GAGVSQTPSNKVTEKGKYVELRCDPISGHTALYWYRQSLGQGPEFLIYFQGTGAADDSGLPNDRFFAVRPEGSVSTLKIQRTERGDSAVYLCASSFMAGVSNEQFFGPGTRLTVL.

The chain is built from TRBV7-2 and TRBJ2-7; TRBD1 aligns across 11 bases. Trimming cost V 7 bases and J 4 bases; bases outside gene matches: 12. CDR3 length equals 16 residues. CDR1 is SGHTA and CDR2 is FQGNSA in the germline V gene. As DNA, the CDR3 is TGTGCCAGCAACTACCCTGGGACAGGGGGTACGTACGAGCAGTACTTC. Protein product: CASNYPGTGGTYEQYF.

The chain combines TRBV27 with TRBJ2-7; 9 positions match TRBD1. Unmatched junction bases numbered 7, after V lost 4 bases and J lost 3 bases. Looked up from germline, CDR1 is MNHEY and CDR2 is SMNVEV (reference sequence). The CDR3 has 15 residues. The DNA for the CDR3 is TGTGCCAGCAGTTACGGGACAGGGAGAGTCTACGAGCAGTACTTC. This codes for CASSYGTGRVYEQYF.

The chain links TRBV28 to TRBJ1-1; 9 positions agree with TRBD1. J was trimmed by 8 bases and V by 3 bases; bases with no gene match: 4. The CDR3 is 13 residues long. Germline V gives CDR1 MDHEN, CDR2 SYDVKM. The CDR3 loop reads CASSFHRGLEAFF. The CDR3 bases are TGTGCCAGCAGTTTCCACAGGGGGCTGGAAGCTTTCTTT.

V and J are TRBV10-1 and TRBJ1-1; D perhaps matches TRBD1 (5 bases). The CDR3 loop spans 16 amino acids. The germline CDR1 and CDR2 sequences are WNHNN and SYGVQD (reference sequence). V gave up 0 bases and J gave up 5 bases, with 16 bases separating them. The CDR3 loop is CASSESLGDHWTEAFF. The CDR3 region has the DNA TGCGCCAGCAGTGAGTCGTTGGGGGATCATTGGACTGAAGCTTTCTTT.